This T cell receptor beta chain comes out of a study of blood T cell repertoires in COVID-19. Study overall: Some COVID-19 samples were acute and others convalescent; all came from the United States, Italy and Spain.

CDR1 and CDR2 from the germline V gene are SGHAT and FQNNGV. This CDR3 contains 14 residues. Losses at the gene ends were 4 bases for V and 4 bases for J; bases not matched to a gene: 5. Authors' methods: Scientists estimated how many nucleated cells there were by amplifying reference gene primers. Method: immunoSEQ multiplex PCR; TCRdb's copy keeps in-frame clones and lacks some. The V and J calls and clone size are taken from that table; D and trimming were inferred from the DNA. This table has 100,000 to 150,000 clones, under 80% appearing once. The specimen was peripheral blood. The TCR sequence derives from a man between 65 and 85 years old with acute or convalescent COVID-19. V gene TRBV11-2 combines with J gene TRBJ1-2, with 8 bases identical to TRBD1. The CDR3 here is CASSSDRGSYGYTF. The CDR3 DNA reads TGTGCCAGCAGCTCCGACAGGGGCAGCTATGGCTACACCTTC.